This is a list of T cell receptor beta chains from one sample in a study of blood T cells in healthy people across ages. MiXCR was run by TCRdb on the 5' RACE reads, yielding one entry per CDR3 protein. The table includes fewer than 2,000,000 distinct CDR3 sequences, around 35% detected once. The specimen was blood. The receptors originated from a woman in her twenties or thirties in good health. Both conserved end residues are part of each CDR3. D genes are given only for firm matches. Not all rows give a size; the values are once, few, many and, for expanded clones, a class.

>TRBV7-8|.|TRBJ2-2|few
TGTGCCAGCAGCTTAGGGTTGGAAGCGAACACCGGGGAGCTGTTTTTT
CASSLGLEANTGELFF
>TRBV6-1|TRBD1|TRBJ1-4|.
TGTGCCAGCAGCCCCGGGACAGGGCCTAATGAAAAACTGTTTTTT
CASSPGTGPNEKLFF
>TRBV18|.|TRBJ1-4|.
TGTGCCAGCTCACCACCGCAGGGTAATGAAAAACTGTTTTTT
CASSPPQGNEKLFF
>TRBV20-1|TRBD1|TRBJ1-2|.
TGCAGTGCCCCGCGACAGGGGGATCGGTATGGCTACACCTTC
CSAPRQGDRYGYTF
>TRBV9|.|TRBJ2-6|few
TGTGCCAGCAGCGGACTCTCTGGGGCCAACGTCCTGACTTTC
CASSGLSGANVLTF
>TRBV28|.|TRBJ2-3|.
TGTGCCAGCAGTTTTTGGCCGGGACAAAGCACAGATACGCAGTATTTT
CASSFWPGQSTDTQYF
>TRBV5-4|.|TRBJ2-5|.
TGTGCCAGCAGCTTGACCCCGGGGGCGCGGACCCTGGAGACCCAGTACTTC
CASSLTPGARTLETQYF
>TRBV2|.|TRBJ2-5|few
TGTGCCAGCAGCGTGGTTACTACACGGAGGGAGACCCAGTACTTC
CASSVVTTRRETQYF
>TRBV6-1|.|TRBJ1-2|.
TGTGCCAGCAGTGAACAAGGCCGTAGCGCTGACTATGGCTACACCTTC
CASSEQGRSADYGYTF
>TRBV29-1|TRBD1|TRBJ2-3|few
TGCAGCGCACGAATGGACAGGGGACGGGGAGGGCTAACAGATACGCAGTATTTT
CSARMDRGRGGLTDTQYF
>TRBV13|.|TRBJ2-5|.
TGTGCCAGCGGGCAAGCTGAAAAAGAGACCCAGTACTTC
CASGQAEKETQYF
>TRBV7-8|.|TRBJ2-6|.
TGTGCCAGCAGCATAGGGGTTGGGGCCATCGGGGCCAACGTCCTGACTTTC
CASSIGVGAIGANVLTF
>TRBV6-1|.|TRBJ2-7|.
TGTGCCAGCAGTGAAGAAGAGCACGCCGGGACGGAACATCCCTACGAGCAGTACTTC
CASSEEEHAGTEHPYEQYF
>TRBV30|.|TRBJ2-3|.
TGTGCCTGGAATACGGGAGTATCCGCAGATACGCAGTATTTT
CAWNTGVSADTQYF
>TRBV7-9|.|TRBJ2-3|.
TGTGCCAGCAGCTTACCTTACTCCTTAGATACGCAGTATTTT
CASSLPYSLDTQYF
>TRBV10-3|.|TRBJ1-1|.
TGTGCCATCAGGCAACAGCAGAACACTGAAGCTTTCTTT
CAIRQQQNTEAFF
>TRBV10-3|TRBD2|TRBJ2-2|few
TGTGCCATCAGTGAGTCGCAATGGCTAGCGGACACCGGGGAGCTGTTTTTT
CAISESQWLADTGELFF
>TRBV6-2/TRBV6-3|TRBD2|TRBJ2-1|few
TGTGCCAGCAGCTTGGCGGGAGGGCCCTCCCATGAGCAGTTCTTC
CASSLAGGPSHEQFF
>TRBV29-1|.|TRBJ1-2|many
TGCAGCGTTGGCAAACGGGGCGGTACTGGCTACACCTTC
CSVGKRGGTGYTF
>TRBV2|TRBD2|TRBJ2-3|few
TGTGCCAGCAGGGATAGCGGGACTAGCACAGATACGCAGTATTTT
CASRDSGTSTDTQYF
>TRBV30|.|TRBJ2-3|.
TGTGCCTGGAGTGTGCCCCAAGGGGGGCAGTATTTT
CAWSVPQGGQYF